Sequencing of this TCR beta chain was carried out in a study of blood T cell repertoires in COVID-19 (dated by TCRdb to 2018 to 2021). Study-level background: Collaborator samples came from the United States, Italy and Spain and covered acute and convalescent phases of COVID-19. The material from the prospective study consisted of cDNA or gDNA derived from T cells, B-cell-depleted T cells, or PBMCs. A freely available public database, intended as a resource for researchers studying the immune response to SARS-CoV-2, is where the repertoires were released. The sample metadata nearly always contained a de-identified subject ID, COVID-19 status, age in years and sex. The dataset comprised deeply sampled blood TCRbeta repertoires from subjects exposed to, actively infected with, or recovered from COVID-19. Samples were obtained from the ongoing ImmuneRACE study (first 160 participants) and from 1,200 or so subjects provided by 6 global collaborators. Where available, HLA class I and class II types were obtained from metadata supplied by the sample provider rather than from assay-based typing.

Points the paper makes about the study in general: How much clinical and demographic metadata was included differed by source and by participant, and the metadata was provided uncurated.

As to this clone: Its antigen specificity is not known. No quality values exist for individual bases; no much larger clone is one base distant.

The germline ends are 14 bases apart after V is trimmed by 5 bases and J by 0 bases. The CDR3 spans 17 residues, from the cysteine through the phenylalanine. The only DNA kept is the CDR3, 51 bases in frame from the first base. CDR1 and CDR2 were assigned from the germline V gene (reference sequence) as PRHDT and FYEKMQ. TCRbeta CDR3 regions were amplified from genomic DNA by means of the immunoSEQ Assay, a bias-controlled multiplex PCR. In the authors' own workflow: The number of nucleated cells in each sample was estimated from the amplification of reference gene primers within the assay. To quantify the absolute abundance of each unique TCRbeta CDR3 rearrangement, sequence reads were collapsed and filtered. For each sample, productive Simpson clonality was calculated as the square root of Simpson's diversity index over productive rearrangements. Entries here come from immuneACCESS through TCRdb and include only in-frame sequences with V and J called. Some clones fail to appear in such tables; in the studies checked, an unresolved V gene covers under half of the shortfall, and the cause of the remainder is unknown. Clone size and the V and J calls come from that table; the DNA yielded D and trimming. This sample has 55,000 to 80,000 clones in its table, and over 75% of those were observed once. The ten biggest clones cover 2.5% to 3% of the sample.

The collaborating institutions used their own protocols to collect whole blood in K2EDTA tubes. For TCRbeta analysis, collaborators shipped samples as frozen whole blood, isolated PBMCs, or DNA extracted from either of those sample types. The sequencing input was peripheral blood. This sequence was found in a man between 45 and 60 years old with acute or convalescent COVID-19. The rearranged segments are TRBV13 and TRBJ1-6, and perhaps TRBD1 as D gene, on 5 matching bases. The sequenced DNA is TGTGCCAGCAGCCCAGCAAGGGGATTCTCCTATAATTCACCCCTCCACTTT. Its protein reads: CASSPARGFSYNSPLHF.